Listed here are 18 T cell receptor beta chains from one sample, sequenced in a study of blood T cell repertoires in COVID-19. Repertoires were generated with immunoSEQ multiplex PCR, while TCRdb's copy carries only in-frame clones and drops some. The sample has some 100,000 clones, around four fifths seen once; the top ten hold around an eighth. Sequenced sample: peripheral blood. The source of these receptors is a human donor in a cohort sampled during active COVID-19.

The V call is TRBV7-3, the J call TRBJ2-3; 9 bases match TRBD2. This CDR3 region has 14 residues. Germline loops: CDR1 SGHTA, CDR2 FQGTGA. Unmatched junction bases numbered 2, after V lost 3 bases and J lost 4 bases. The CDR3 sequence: CASSLGGGADTQYF. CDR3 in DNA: TGTGCCAGCAGCTTGGGCGGGGGGGCAGATACGCAGTATTTT.

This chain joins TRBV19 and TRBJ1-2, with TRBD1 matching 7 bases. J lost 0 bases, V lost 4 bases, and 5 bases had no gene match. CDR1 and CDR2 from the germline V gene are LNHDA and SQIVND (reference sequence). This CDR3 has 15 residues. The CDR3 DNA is TGTGCCAGTAGTAGGGACAGACCCTCTAACTATGGCTACACCTTC. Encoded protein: CASSRDRPSNYGYTF.

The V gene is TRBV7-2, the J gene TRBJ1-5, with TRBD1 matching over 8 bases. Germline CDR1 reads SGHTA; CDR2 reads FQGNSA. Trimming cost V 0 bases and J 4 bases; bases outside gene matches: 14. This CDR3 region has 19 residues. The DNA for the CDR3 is TGTGCCAGCAGCTTAGCTCCGGGACAGGAGGCATTCGGGAATCAGCCCCAGCATTTT. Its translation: CASSLAPGQEAFGNQPQHF.

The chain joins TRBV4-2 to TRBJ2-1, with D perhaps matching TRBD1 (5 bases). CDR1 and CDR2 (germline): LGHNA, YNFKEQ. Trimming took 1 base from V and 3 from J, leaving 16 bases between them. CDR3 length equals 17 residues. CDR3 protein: CASSQAMGQGNYNEQFF. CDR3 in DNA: TGTGCCAGCAGCCAAGCCATGGGGCAGGGAAACTACAATGAGCAGTTCTTC.

Written as DNA, the CDR3 is TGTGCCAGCAGTCGGACTAATGAAAAACTGTTTTTT. Translating it yields CASSRTNEKLFF. J is TRBJ1-4 and V is TRBV27, with D hard to call. The CDR3 length is 12 residues. Germline CDR1 reads MNHEY; CDR2 reads SMNVEV (reference sequence). V was pared by 5 bases and J by 2 bases, with 3 bases between.

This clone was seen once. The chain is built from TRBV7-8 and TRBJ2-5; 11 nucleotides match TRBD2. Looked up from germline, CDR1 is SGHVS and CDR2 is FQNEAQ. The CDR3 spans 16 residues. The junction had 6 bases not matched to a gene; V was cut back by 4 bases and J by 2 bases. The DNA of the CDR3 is TGTGCCAGCAGCTCGCGTAGCGGGGGGGGACAAGAGACCCAGTACTTC. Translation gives CASSSRSGGGQETQYF.

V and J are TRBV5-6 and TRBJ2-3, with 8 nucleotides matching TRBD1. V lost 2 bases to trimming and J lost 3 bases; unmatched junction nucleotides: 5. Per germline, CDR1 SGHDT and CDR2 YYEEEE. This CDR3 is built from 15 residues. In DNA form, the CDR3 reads TGTGCCAGCAGCTTAGTGGACAGGGCAACAGATACGCAGTATTTT. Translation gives CASSLVDRATDTQYF.

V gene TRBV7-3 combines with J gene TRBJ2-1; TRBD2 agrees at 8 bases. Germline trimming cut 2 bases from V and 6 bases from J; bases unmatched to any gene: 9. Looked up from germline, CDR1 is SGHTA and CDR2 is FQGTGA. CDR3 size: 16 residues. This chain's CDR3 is CASSLLGGGLLNEQFF. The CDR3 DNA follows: TGTGCCAGCAGCTTACTGGGCGGGGGGCTACTCAATGAGCAGTTCTTC.

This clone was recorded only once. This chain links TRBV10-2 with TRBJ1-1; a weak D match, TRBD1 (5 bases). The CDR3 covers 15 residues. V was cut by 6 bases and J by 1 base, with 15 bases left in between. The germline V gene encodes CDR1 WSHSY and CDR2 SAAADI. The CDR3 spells CASRNYGGENTEAFF. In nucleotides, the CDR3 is TGCGCCAGCAGGAATTACGGGGGGGAGAACACTGAAGCTTTCTTT.

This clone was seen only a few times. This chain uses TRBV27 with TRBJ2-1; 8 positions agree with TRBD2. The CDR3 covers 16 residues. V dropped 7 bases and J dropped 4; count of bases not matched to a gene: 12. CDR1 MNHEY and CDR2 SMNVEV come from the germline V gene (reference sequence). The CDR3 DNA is TGTGCCAGCACCACCACGAAGCGGGGGACTTACAATGAGCAGTTCTTC. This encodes CASTTTKRGTYNEQFF.

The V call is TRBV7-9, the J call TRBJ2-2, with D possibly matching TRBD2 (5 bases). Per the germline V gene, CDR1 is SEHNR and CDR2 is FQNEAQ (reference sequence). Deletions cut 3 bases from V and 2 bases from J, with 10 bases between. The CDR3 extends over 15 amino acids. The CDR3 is CASSFTRVNTGELFF. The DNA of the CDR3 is TGTGCCAGCAGCTTCACTAGGGTCAACACCGGGGAGCTGTTTTTT. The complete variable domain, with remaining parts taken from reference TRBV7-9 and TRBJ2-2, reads DTGVSQNPRHKITKRGQNVTFRCDPISEHNRLYWYRQTLGQGPEFLTYFQNEAQLEKSRLLSDRFSAERPKGSFSTLEIQRTEQGDSAMYLCASSFTRVNTGELFFGEGSRLTVL.

CDR3 bases: TGTGCCAGCAGAGCAGGACAGGCGAACACTGAAGCTTTCTTT. It encodes CASRAGQANTEAFF. This chain connects TRBV6-6 to TRBJ1-1; 7 bases match TRBD1. There are 14 residues in the CDR3. Germline assignment: CDR1 MNHNY and CDR2 SVGAGI (reference sequence). V trimming: 6 bases; J trimming: 1 base; junction bases outside the gene matches: 5.

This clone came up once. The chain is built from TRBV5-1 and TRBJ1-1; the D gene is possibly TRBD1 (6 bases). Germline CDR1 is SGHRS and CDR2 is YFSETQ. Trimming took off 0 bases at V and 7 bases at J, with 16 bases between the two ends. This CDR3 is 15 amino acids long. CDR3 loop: CASSLVGQRRDEAFF. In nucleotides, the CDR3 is TGCGCCAGCAGCTTGGTAGGACAGCGCCGAGATGAAGCTTTCTTT.

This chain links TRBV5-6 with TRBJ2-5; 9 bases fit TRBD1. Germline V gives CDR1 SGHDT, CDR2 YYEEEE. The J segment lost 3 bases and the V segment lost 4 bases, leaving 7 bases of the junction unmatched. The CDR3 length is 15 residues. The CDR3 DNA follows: TGTGCCAGCAGCGCCCTGACAGGGGGAAAAGAGACCCAGTACTTC. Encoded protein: CASSALTGGKETQYF.

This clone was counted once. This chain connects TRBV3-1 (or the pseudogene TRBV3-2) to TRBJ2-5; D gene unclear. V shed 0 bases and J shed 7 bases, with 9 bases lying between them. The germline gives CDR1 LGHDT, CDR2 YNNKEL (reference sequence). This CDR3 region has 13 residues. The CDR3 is CASSQEYSRTQYF. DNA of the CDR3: TGTGCCAGCAGCCAAGAATACAGCAGGACCCAGTACTTC.

CDR3 region: CASSYGTGGETQYF. In DNA, the CDR3 is TGTGCCAGCAGCTACGGGACAGGGGGGGAGACCCAGTACTTC. This chain connects TRBV7-9 to TRBJ2-5; 11 nucleotides align to TRBD1. The germline V gene has CDR1 SEHNR and CDR2 FQNEAQ (reference sequence). Unmatched junction bases numbered 3, after V lost 4 bases and J lost 5 bases. CDR3 length: 14 amino acids. The whole variable domain, filled in from reference TRBV7-9 and TRBJ2-5, reads DTGVSQNPRHKITKRGQNVTFRCDPISEHNRLYWYRQTLGQGPEFLTYFQNEAQLEKSRLLSDRFSAERPKGSFSTLEIQRTEQGDSAMYLCASSYGTGGETQYFGPGTRLLVL.

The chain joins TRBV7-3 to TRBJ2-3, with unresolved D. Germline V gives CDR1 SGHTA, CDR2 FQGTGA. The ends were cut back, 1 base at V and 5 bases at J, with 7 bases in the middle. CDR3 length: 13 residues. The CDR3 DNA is TGTGCCAGCAGCTTAATGATCGGAGATACGCAGTATTTT. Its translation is CASSLMIGDTQYF.

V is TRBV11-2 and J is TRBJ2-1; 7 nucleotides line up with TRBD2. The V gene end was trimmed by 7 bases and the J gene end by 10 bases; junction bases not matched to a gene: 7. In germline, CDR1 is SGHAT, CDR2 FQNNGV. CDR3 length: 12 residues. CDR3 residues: CASKRGSGEQFF. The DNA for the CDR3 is TGTGCCAGCAAGCGGGGAAGTGGGGAGCAGTTCTTC.